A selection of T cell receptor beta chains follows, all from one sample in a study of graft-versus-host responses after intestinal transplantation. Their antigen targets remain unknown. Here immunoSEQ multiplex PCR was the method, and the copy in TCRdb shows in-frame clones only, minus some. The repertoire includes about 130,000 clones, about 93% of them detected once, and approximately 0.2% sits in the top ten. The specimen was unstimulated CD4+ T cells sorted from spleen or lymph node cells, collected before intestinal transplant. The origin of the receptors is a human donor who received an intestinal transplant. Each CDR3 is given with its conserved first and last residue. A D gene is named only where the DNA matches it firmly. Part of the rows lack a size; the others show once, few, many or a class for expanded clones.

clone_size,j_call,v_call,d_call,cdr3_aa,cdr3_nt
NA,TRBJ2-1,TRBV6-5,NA,CASRGDISYNEQFF,TGTGCCAGCAGGGGGGACATCTCCTACAATGAGCAGTTCTTC
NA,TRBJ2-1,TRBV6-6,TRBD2,CASSFPGGEQFF,TGTGCCAGCAGCTTCCCGGGAGGTGAGCAGTTCTTC
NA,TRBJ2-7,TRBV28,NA,CASTPSGLSSYEQYF,TGTGCCAGTACCCCGAGCGGTCTATCCTCCTACGAGCAGTACTTC
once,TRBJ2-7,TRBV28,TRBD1,CVSSGQGISYEQYF,TGTGTCAGCAGTGGACAGGGGATCTCCTACGAGCAGTACTTC
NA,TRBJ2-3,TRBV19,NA,CASSIQGSDTQYF,TGTGCCAGTAGTATACAAGGGTCAGATACGCAGTATTTT
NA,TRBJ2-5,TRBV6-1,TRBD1,CASRTGLETQYF,TGTGCCAGCAGGACAGGGTTAGAGACCCAGTACTTC
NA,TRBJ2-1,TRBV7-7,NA,CASSPGPGGEQFF,TGTGCCAGCAGCCCCGGACCTGGTGGTGAGCAGTTCTTC
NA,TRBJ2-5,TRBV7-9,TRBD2,CASSLPAGVLETQYF,TGTGCCAGCAGCCTACCAGCGGGAGTTTTAGAGACCCAGTACTTC
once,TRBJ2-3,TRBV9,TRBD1,CASSARDSSTDTQYF,TGTGCCAGCAGCGCCCGGGACAGTAGCACAGATACGCAGTATTTT
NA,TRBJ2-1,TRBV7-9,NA,CASSLARGSYNEQFF,TGTGCCAGCAGCTTAGCAAGAGGGTCCTACAATGAGCAGTTCTTC
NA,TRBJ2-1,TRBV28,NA,CASSVPGGSSYNEQFF,TGTGCCAGCAGTGTTCCCGGGGGCAGCTCCTACAATGAGCAGTTCTTC
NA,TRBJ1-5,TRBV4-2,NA,CASSQPSPSNQPQHF,TGTGCCAGCAGCCAGCCCTCGCCTAGCAATCAGCCCCAGCATTTT
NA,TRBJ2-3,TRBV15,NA,CATSRERGTDTQYF,TGTGCCACCAGCAGAGAACGGGGGACAGATACGCAGTATTTT
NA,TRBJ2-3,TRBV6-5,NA,CASSYLDRTGDTQYF,TGTGCCAGCAGTTACCTGGACAGAACAGGAGATACGCAGTATTTT
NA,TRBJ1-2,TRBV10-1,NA,CASSSGRDWDYGYTF,TGCGCCAGCTCCTCCGGACGGGATTGGGACTATGGCTACACCTTC
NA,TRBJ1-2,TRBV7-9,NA,CASSSGYGYTF,TGTGCCAGCAGCTCCGGCTATGGCTACACCTTC
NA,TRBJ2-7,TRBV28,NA,CASSSGLGAYEQYF,TGTGCCAGCAGCTCTGGACTGGGGGCCTACGAGCAGTACTTC
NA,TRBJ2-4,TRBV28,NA,CASSPHGVGGNIQYF,TGTGCCAGTTCCCCCCACGGGGTTGGGGGAAACATTCAGTACTTC
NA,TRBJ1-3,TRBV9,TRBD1,CASSPRTGGNTIYF,TGTGCCAGCAGCCCTCGGACAGGGGGAAACACCATATATTTT
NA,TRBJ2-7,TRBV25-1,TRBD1,CASSKGQNSYEQYF,TGTGCCAGCAGTAAGGGACAGAACTCCTACGAGCAGTACTTC
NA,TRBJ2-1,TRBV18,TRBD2,CASSLRTSGSHEQFF,TGTGCCAGCTCACTGCGGACTAGCGGGAGTCATGAGCAGTTCTTC
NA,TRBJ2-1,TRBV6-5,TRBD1,CASSYLPGQGPDEQFF,TGTGCCAGCAGTTACCTACCGGGACAGGGGCCGGATGAGCAGTTCTTC
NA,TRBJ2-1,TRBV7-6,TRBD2,CASSPGGGSYNEQFF,TGTGCCAGCAGCCCGGGCGGGGGGAGTTATAATGAGCAGTTCTTC
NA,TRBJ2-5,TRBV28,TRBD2,CASSFGGVLQETQYF,TGTGCCAGCAGTTTCGGGGGGGTCCTACAAGAGACCCAGTACTTC
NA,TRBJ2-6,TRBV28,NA,CASSPLLPGTPYDSGANVLTF,TGTGCCAGCAGTCCATTACTCCCCGGGACACCATATGACTCTGGGGCCAACGTCCTGACTTTC
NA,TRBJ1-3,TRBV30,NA,CAWSSGGGGNTIYF,TGTGCCTGGAGCTCAGGAGGGGGTGGAAACACCATATATTTT
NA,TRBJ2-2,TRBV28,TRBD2,CASSILGLAGDGKTGELFF,TGTGCCAGCAGTATCCTCGGACTAGCGGGAGATGGCAAGACCGGGGAGCTGTTTTTT
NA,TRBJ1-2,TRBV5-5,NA,CASSGQSGYTF,TGTGCCAGCAGTGGACAGAGTGGCTACACCTTC
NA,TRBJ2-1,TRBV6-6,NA,CASRDSHNEQFF,TGTGCCAGCAGGGACTCCCACAATGAGCAGTTCTTC
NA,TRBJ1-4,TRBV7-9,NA,CATGDTGEKLFF,TGTGCCACCGGCGACACAGGGGAAAAACTGTTTTTT
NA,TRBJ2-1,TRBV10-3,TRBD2,CAIRVLAGGRDEQFF,TGTGCCATCAGGGTTCTTGCGGGAGGCCGCGATGAGCAGTTCTTC
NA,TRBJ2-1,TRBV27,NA,CASSLALAYNEQFF,TGTGCCAGCAGTTTAGCTTTAGCCTACAATGAGCAGTTCTTC
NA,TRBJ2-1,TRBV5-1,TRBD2,CASSGGLPYNEQFF,TGCGCCAGCAGCGGGGGACTACCCTACAATGAGCAGTTCTTC
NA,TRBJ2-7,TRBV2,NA,CASVRGTRSSYEQYF,TGTGCCAGCGTACGCGGCACCAGGAGTTCCTACGAGCAGTACTTC
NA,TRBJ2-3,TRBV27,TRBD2,CASSFFLTSGRQDTQYF,TGTGCCAGCAGTTTCTTCCTGACTAGCGGGAGACAAGATACGCAGTATTTT
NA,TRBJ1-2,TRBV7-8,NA,CASSLNRVDYGYTF,TGTGCCAGCAGCCTAAACAGGGTTGACTATGGCTACACCTTC
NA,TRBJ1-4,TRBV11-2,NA,CASSLLRWGGDEKLFF,TGTGCCAGCAGCTTGCTCCGGTGGGGGGGGGATGAAAAACTGTTTTTT
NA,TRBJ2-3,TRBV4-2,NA,CASSQEGGADTQYF,TGTGCCAGCAGCCAAGAAGGTGGGGCAGATACGCAGTATTTT
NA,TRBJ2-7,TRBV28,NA,CASGLRGTSAYEQYF,TGTGCCAGCGGCCTCAGGGGTACTAGCGCATACGAGCAGTACTTC
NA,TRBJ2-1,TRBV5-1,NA,CASSLKALAYNEQFF,TGCGCCAGCAGCTTGAAAGCACTGGCCTACAATGAGCAGTTCTTC
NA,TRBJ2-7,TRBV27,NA,CASSPLGGQRGGEQYF,TGTGCCAGCAGTCCCCTAGGGGGACAGAGGGGAGGCGAGCAGTACTTC
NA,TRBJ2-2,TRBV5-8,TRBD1,CASSLATGGTGELFF,TGTGCCAGCAGCTTGGCGACAGGGGGCACCGGGGAGCTGTTTTTT
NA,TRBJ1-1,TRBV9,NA,CASSPDNFPNTEAFF,TGTGCCAGCAGCCCCGACAATTTCCCGAACACTGAAGCTTTCTTT
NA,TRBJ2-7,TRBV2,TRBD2,CASSDIGRTKTYEQYF,TGTGCCAGCAGTGATATCGGGAGGACGAAGACCTACGAGCAGTACTTC
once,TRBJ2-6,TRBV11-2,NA,CASSLRTDVGSGANVLTF,TGTGCCAGCAGCTTAAGGACGGACGTGGGCTCTGGGGCCAACGTCCTGACTTTC